Sequencing of this TCR beta chain was carried out in a study of blood T cell repertoires in COVID-19. Study background: Specimens from acute and convalescent COVID-19 originated in the United States, Italy and Spain. PBMCs, B-cell-depleted T cells, or T cells provided the cDNA or gDNA that made up the material.

Germline V gene data show CDR1 as SNHLY and CDR2 as FYNNEI. This CDR3 comprises 14 residues. With 4 bases removed from V and 3 bases from J, the gap between germline ends came to 13 bases. Under the authors' procedure: Amplification from reference gene primers served as the basis for estimated nucleated cell counts. TCRdb's copy holds only in-frame clones and misses some; the assay was immunoSEQ multiplex PCR. V and J calls and clone size are as listed in that table; D and trimming were resolved from the DNA. Here the sample spans about 50,000 clones, around 76% being singletons. Material for sequencing was peripheral blood. The clonotype comes from a man in his fifties or sixties with active or convalescent COVID-19. J is TRBJ2-7 and V is TRBV2, with D possibly TRBD2 on 5 matching bases. CDR3 in amino acids: CASSVEGLGYEQYF. CDR3 nucleotide sequence: TGTGCCAGCAGTGTTGAGGGTCTGGGCTACGAGCAGTACTTC.